This T cell receptor beta chain is from a study of T cell responses to AZD1222 COVID-19 vaccine. The study's findings and limits: CD4 TCRs covered the whole spike, strongest at regions 160-218 and 743-854. The donor group comprised mostly white British people and more females; the analysis possibly underestimated clonal diversity. With two AZD1222 doses given, Spike-specific TCR breadth and depth both rose. Reportedly, nearly half the spike-specific TCRs target unmutated variant regions.

Concerning this clone: Its antigen is undetermined.

Produced via immunoSEQ multiplex PCR; TCRdb's table is partial and in-frame only. The sample contains about 130,000 clones, 93% of which appear only once. Trimming took 3 bases from V and 1 from J, leaving 27 bases between them. CDR3 size: 20 residues. The germline CDR1 and CDR2 sequences are MDHEN and SYDVKM. This specimen was peripheral blood, taken on day 0 of AZD1222 vaccination. This chain uses TRBV28 with TRBJ1-1; maybe TRBD1 (6 bases). This TCR came from an adult in good health. The CDR3 loop reads CASSLDWLRLMDSWNTEAFF. The CDR3 nucleotides are TGTGCCAGCAGTTTGGATTGGCTAAGGCTAATGGACAGCTGGAACACTGAAGCTTTCTTT.